This record looks at one T cell receptor beta chain sequence and its context. This sample is drawn from a study of blood T cell repertoires in COVID-19. About the study: The study drew acute and convalescent COVID-19 samples from the United States, Italy and Spain.

The method was immunoSEQ multiplex PCR; TCRdb's version includes in-frame clones alone and lacks a portion of them. Seen here are 250,000 to 350,000 clones, about 85% observed once, and the top ten hold roughly 2%. From germline, CDR1 is LGHNA and CDR2 YNFKEQ. The CDR3 spans 14 residues. V lost 1 base, J lost 3 bases, and 9 bases lay in between. The V gene is TRBV4-2, the J gene TRBJ2-5; D uncertain. The specimen was peripheral blood. This clonotype was sampled from a woman aged 45-60 years who had recovered from COVID-19. The CDR3 loop reads CASSQGVGEETQYF. The CDR3 DNA reads TGTGCCAGCAGCCAAGGGGTAGGAGAAGAGACCCAGTACTTC.